The next 13 T cell receptor beta chains were all read from a single sample in a study of T cells in Graves' hyperthyroidism and ophthalmopathy (dated by TCRdb to the late 2010s). The library was prepared using multiplex PCR. The sample was run on an Illumina HiSeq 2000. The TCR beta CDR3 regions were amplified from the RNA transcripts. A first-round RT-PCR of the TCR CDR3 used the HTBI primer set with the Qiagen OneStep RT-PCR kit. TCRdb handled the public reads itself, with Q25 trimming in fastp and clone calling in MiXCR, and kept productive beta chains. All rows with the same CDR3 protein become a single entry with the most common DNA and genes. The sample data list roughly 500,000 distinct CDR3 sequences, and around 24% of these were observed just once. The top ten constitute about 11% of the sample. The sequenced sample consisted of blood. All receptors come from a woman aged 30 to 39 with Graves' ophthalmopathy.

This clonotype has just a few counts. The chain is built from TRBV7-6 and TRBJ2-7; either TRBD1 or TRBD2 may fit D (5 bases each). V lost 4 bases to trimming and J lost 6 bases, with 16 bases between them. Looked up from germline, CDR1 is SGHVS and CDR2 is FNYEAQ. CDR3 size: 14 residues. CDR3 sequence: CASSSRLGVGEQYF. The CDR3 DNA sequence: TGTGCCAGCAGCTCACGCCTGGGGGTTGGCGAGCAGTACTTC. Variable domain in full (rest from reference TRBV7-6 and TRBJ2-7): GAGVSQSPRYKVTKRGQDVALRCDPISGHVSLYWYRQALGQGPEFLTYFNYEAQQDKSGLPNDRFSAERPEGSISTLTIQRTEQRDSAMYRCASSSRLGVGEQYFGPGTRLTVT.

This clonotype was picked up many times. CDR3 sequence (DNA): TGCAGTGCTAGCTTGGCTAGCGGCACCCAAGAGACCCAGTACTTC. Its protein product is CSASLASGTQETQYF. This chain connects TRBV20-1 to TRBJ2-5, with 7 bases that match TRBD2. V shed 3 bases and J 1 base; nucleotides not matched to a gene: 8. The CDR3 is 15 amino acids. The V gene's germline CDR1 is DFQATT and CDR2 SNEGSKA (reference sequence).

The rearrangement uses TRBV7-2 and TRBJ2-7; D not resolved. The V and J ends lost 0 bases and 7 bases respectively, with 10 bases between them. Germline V lookup: CDR1 SGHTA, CDR2 FQGNSA. There are 13 residues in the CDR3. CDR3 protein: CASSLAWSAEQYF. The CDR3 nucleotides are TGTGCCAGCAGCTTAGCTTGGAGCGCGGAGCAGTACTTC. The full variable domain, in which reference TRBV7-2 and TRBJ2-7 provide the parts outside the CDR3, is GAGVSQSPSNKVTEKGKDVELRCDPISGHTALYWYRQSLGQGLEFLIYFQGNSAPDKSGLPSDRFSAERTGGSVSTLTIQRTQQEDSAVYLCASSLAWSAEQYFGPGTRLTVT.

Many counts were recorded for this clonotype. This chain connects TRBV6-2 or TRBV6-3 to TRBJ1-1; 10 bases are shared with TRBD1. Germline values: CDR1 MNHEY, CDR2 SVGEGT. The junction had 13 bases not matched to a gene; V was cut back by 2 bases and J by 1 base. This CDR3 is 19 amino acids long. The DNA of the CDR3 is TGTGCCAGCAGTTACGCTCCTTCAAGACAGGGGGCAGGGAACACTGAAGCTTTCTTT. Translating it yields CASSYAPSRQGAGNTEAFF.

V and J are TRBV11-3 and TRBJ2-1, with a tentative D call TRBD1 (5 bases). CDR3 size: 14 residues. Germline V CDR1 and CDR2: SGHNT, YENEEA. V lost 8 bases and J lost 0, with 11 bases in between. The CDR3 DNA reads as TGTGCCAGCGGCGACAGTAGCTCCTACAATGAGCAGTTCTTC. This sequence encodes CASGDSSSYNEQFF.

This clonotype was seen many times. J is TRBJ2-7 and V is TRBV7-2; D might be TRBD1 or TRBD2, each matching 5 bases. Trimming shortened V by 2 bases and J by 1 base, and 9 bases separated the two germline ends. Per germline, CDR1 SGHTA and CDR2 FQGNSA. The CDR3 length is 14 residues. CDR3 in DNA: TGTGCCAGCAGCTTATGGGACCTATCCTACGAGCAGTACTTC. Residues: CASSLWDLSYEQYF.

There are many counts of this clonotype. This chain uses TRBV19 with TRBJ2-4; 13 bases are shared with TRBD2. This CDR3 region has 20 residues. CDR1 is LNHDA and CDR2 is SQIVND in the germline V gene (reference sequence). Trimming took 5 bases from V and 2 from J; bases not matched to a gene: 15. The CDR3 nucleotides are TGTGCCAGTAGTCCCTGGGGACTAGCGGGACCAACGGGGACCAAAAACATTCAGTACTTC. Amino acids: CASSPWGLAGPTGTKNIQYF.

In its sample, this clonotype was seen many times. The V call is TRBV20-1, the J call TRBJ2-5; no firm D call. Germline CDR1 DFQATT, CDR2 SNEGSKA (reference sequence). This CDR3 is 10 amino acids long. V was cut by 5 bases and J by 3 bases, with 4 bases left in between. In DNA form, the CDR3 reads TGCAGTGCTTATGAAGAGACCCAGTACTTC. Translation gives CSAYEETQYF.

Many counts were recorded for this clonotype. The V gene is TRBV6-1, the J gene TRBJ1-5; D uncertain. The CDR3 loop spans 16 amino acids. Trimming took 5 bases from V and 0 from J, leaving 14 bases between them. Germline lookup yields CDR1 MNHNS and CDR2 SASEGT. The CDR3 spells CASSPYTYYSNQPQHF. CDR3 sequence (DNA): TGTGCCAGCAGTCCATACACTTATTATAGCAATCAGCCCCAGCATTTT.

This clonotype appeared many times. The chain has TRBV11-2 and TRBJ1-2, with 7 bases that match TRBD1. Germline loops: CDR1 SGHAT, CDR2 FQNNGV. V trimming: 8 bases; J trimming: 4 bases; junction bases outside the gene matches: 16. There are 16 residues in the CDR3. The CDR3 spells CASSSRRGQRRYGYTF. The CDR3 DNA sequence: TGTGCCAGCTCCTCCCGGCGGGGACAGAGGCGCTATGGCTACACCTTC.

This clonotype was seen ten or more times. This could be a read error, since a much larger clone is one nucleotide away. The V call is TRBV6-1, the J call TRBJ2-2, with D tentatively TRBD1 or TRBD2 (5 bases each). Germline values: CDR1 MNHNS, CDR2 SASEGT. CDR3 size: 13 residues. CDR3 sequence reads: CASNPWGTGKLFF. The CDR3 nucleotides are TGTGCCAGCAATCCATGGGGCACCGGGAAGCTGTTTTTT.

This clonotype has a count of ten or more. The chain links TRBV20-1 to TRBJ2-7; 10 bases align to TRBD2. The CDR3 covers 15 residues. Trimming cost V 5 bases and J 1 base; bases outside gene matches: 8. Germline V CDR1 and CDR2: DFQATT, SNEGSKA (reference sequence). The CDR3 region has the DNA TGCAGTGCTTCGGAACTAGCGGGGTTTTCCTACGAGCAGTACTTC. Residues: CSASELAGFSYEQYF.

This clonotype has only a few counts. The chain carries TRBV12-3 or TRBV12-4 and TRBJ2-5; TRBD2 agrees at 11 bases. The CDR3 sequence is 17 residues long. The V segment lost 5 bases and the J segment 0 bases; nucleotides outside the gene matches: 8. CDR3 DNA: TGTGCCAGCAGTCCCTACCGACTAGCGGGGTACCAAGAGACCCAGTACTTC. Translated: CASSPYRLAGYQETQYF.